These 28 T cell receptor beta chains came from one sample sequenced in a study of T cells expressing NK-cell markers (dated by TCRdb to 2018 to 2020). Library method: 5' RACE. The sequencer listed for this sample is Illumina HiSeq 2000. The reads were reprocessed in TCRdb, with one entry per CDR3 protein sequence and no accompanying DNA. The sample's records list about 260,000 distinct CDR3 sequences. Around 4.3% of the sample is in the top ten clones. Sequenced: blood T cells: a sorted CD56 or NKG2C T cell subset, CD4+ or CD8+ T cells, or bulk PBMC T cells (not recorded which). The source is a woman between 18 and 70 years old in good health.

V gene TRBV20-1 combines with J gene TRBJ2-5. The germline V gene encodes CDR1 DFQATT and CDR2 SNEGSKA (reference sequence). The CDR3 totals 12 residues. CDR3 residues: CSASQMGETQYF.

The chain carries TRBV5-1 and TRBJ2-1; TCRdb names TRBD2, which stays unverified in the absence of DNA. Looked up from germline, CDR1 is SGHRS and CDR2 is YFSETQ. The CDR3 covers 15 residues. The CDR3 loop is CASSKLAGGPNEQFF.

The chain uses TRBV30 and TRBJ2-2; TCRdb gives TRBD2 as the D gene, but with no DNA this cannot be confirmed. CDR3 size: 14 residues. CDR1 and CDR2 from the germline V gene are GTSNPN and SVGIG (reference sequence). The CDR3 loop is CARKREGFGGELFF.

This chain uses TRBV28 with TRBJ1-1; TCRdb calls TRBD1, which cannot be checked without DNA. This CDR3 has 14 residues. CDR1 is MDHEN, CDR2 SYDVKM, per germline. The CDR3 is CASIPGGEDTEAFF.

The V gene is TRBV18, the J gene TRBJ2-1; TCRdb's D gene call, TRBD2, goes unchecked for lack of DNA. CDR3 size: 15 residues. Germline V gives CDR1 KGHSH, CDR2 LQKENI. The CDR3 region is CASSPQAGGDNEQFF.

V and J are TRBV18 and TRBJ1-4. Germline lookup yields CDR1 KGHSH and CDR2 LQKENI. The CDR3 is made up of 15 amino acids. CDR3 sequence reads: CASSPRLVGNEKLFF.

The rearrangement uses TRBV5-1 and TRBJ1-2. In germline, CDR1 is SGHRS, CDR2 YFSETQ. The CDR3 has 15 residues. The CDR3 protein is CASSSRTGAGYGYTF.

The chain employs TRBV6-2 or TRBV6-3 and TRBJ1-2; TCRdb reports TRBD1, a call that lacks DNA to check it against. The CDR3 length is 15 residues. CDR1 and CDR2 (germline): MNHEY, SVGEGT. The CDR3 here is CASSFPGRENYGYTF.

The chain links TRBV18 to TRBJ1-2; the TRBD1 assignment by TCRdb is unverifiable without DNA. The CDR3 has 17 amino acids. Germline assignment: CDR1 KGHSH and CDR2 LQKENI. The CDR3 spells CASSPKEAGQGPHGYTF.

CDR3 loop: CASSSGRNEKLFF. V is TRBV12-3 or TRBV12-4 and J is TRBJ1-4; the D gene TCRdb calls, TRBD1, cannot be checked with no DNA. CDR3 length: 13 amino acids.

The CDR3: CASSSTGTDYGYTF. V usage is TRBV12-3 or TRBV12-4 and J usage is TRBJ1-2; TCRdb's D gene call, TRBD1, goes unchecked for lack of DNA. The CDR3 is made up of 14 amino acids.

The CDR3 sequence: CASSLGGTQTSTDTQYF. This chain joins TRBV7-2 and TRBJ2-3; TCRdb's D call of TRBD2 is untestable without DNA. Germline CDR1 SGHTA, CDR2 FQGNSA. The CDR3 contains 17 residues.

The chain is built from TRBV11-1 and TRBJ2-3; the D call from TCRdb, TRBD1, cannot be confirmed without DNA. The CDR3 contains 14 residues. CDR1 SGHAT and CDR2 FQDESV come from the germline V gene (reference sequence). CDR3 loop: CASKYGQGPDTQYF. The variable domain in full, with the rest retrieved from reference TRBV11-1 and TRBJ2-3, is EAEVAQSPRYKITEKSQAVAFWCDPISGHATLYWYRQILGQGPELLVQFQDESVVDDSQLPKDRFSAERLKGVDSTLKIQPAELGDSAMYLCASKYGQGPDTQYFGPGTRLTVL.

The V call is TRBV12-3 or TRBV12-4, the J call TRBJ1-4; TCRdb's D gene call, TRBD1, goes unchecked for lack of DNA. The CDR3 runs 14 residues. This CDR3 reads CASSFKGGNEKLFF.

This CDR3 reads CASSLGGNQETQYF. This chain links TRBV5-1 with TRBJ2-5. The CDR3 is made up of 14 amino acids. Germline assignment: CDR1 SGHRS and CDR2 YFSETQ.

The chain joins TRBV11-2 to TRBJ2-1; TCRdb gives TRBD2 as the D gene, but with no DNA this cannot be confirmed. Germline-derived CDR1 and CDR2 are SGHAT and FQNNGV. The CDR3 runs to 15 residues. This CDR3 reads CASRRTSGAYNEQFF.

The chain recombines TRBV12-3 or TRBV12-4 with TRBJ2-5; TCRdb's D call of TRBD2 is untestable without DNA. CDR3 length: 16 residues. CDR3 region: CASTKGLAGPQETQYF.

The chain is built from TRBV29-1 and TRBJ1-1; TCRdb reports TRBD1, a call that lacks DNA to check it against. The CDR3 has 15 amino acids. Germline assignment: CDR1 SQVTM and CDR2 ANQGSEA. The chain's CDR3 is CSVEVRGLMNTEAFF. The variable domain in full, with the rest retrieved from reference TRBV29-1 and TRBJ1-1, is SAVISQKPSRDICQRGTSLTIQCQVDSQVTMMFWYRQQPGQSLTLIATANQGSEATYESGFVIDKFPISRPNLTFSTLTVSNMSPEDSSIYLCSVEVRGLMNTEAFFGQGTRLTVV.

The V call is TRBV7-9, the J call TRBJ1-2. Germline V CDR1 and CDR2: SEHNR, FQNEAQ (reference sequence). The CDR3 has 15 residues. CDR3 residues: CASSLNTRILYGYTF. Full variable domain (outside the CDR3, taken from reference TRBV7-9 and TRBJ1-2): DTGVSQNPRHKITKRGQNVTFRCDPISEHNRLYWYRQTLGQGPEFLTYFQNEAQLEKSRLLSDRFSAERPKGSFSTLEIQRTEQGDSAMYLCASSLNTRILYGYTFGSGTRLTVV.

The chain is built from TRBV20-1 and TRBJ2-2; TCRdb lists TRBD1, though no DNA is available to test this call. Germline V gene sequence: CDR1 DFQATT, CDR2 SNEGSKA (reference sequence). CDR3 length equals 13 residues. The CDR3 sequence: CSAREAPTGELFF.

The CDR3 is CASSLGPGGSEAFF. This rearrangement joins TRBV7-9 to TRBJ1-1; TCRdb proposes TRBD1, but this gene call is untestable without DNA. The germline V gene encodes CDR1 SEHNR and CDR2 FQNEAQ (reference sequence). CDR3 length equals 14 residues.

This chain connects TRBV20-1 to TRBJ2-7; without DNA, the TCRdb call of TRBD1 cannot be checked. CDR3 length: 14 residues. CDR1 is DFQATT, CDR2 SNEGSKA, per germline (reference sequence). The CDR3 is CSAGGQGPTYEQYF.

This chain's CDR3 is CSARPVPNTEAFF. The V call is TRBV20-1, the J call TRBJ1-1. CDR1 and CDR2 (germline): DFQATT, SNEGSKA (reference sequence). CDR3 size: 13 residues.

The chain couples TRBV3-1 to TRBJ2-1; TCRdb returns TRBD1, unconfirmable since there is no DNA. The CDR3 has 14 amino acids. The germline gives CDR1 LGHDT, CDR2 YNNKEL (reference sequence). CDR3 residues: CASSARGQEDEQFF.

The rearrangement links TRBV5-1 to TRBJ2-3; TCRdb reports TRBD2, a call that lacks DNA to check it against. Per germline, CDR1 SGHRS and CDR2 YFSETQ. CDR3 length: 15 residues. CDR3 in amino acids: CASSSRERDTDTQYF.

This chain's CDR3 is CASTLGPSNQPQHF. The V and J genes are TRBV19 and TRBJ1-5; TCRdb proposes TRBD1, but this gene call is untestable without DNA. The CDR3 is made up of 14 amino acids. Germline assignment: CDR1 LNHDA and CDR2 SQIVND (reference sequence). Together with reference TRBV19 and TRBJ1-5, the CDR3 gives the full variable domain: DGGITQSPKYLFRKEGQNVTLSCEQNLNHDAMYWYRQDPGQGLRLIYYSQIVNDFQKGDIAEGYSVSREKKESFPLTVTSAQKNPTAFYLCASTLGPSNQPQHFGDGTRLSIL.

Here the CDR3 reads CSAKGGEGQYF. The chain links TRBV20-1 to TRBJ2-7; absent DNA, TCRdb's TRBD2 call cannot be checked. Germline V gene lookup returns CDR1 DFQATT and CDR2 SNEGSKA (reference sequence). The CDR3 is 11 residues long.

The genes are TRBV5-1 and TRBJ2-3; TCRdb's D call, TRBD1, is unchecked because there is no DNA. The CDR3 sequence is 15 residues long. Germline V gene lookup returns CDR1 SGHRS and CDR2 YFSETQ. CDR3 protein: CASSPSPPGQDTQYF.